One T cell receptor (beta chain) is described in this entry. Its recognized antigen is unknown. The sample holds no much larger clone one base away, and base qualities are not on file. The CDR3 spans 13 residues, from the cysteine through the phenylalanine. The entry retains the CDR3 DNA only, 39 bases that are in frame from base 1. Reading the germline V gene gives CDR1 SGDLS and CDR2 YYNGEE. V and J are trimmed by 3 bases and 5 bases, and the gene matches miss 1 base of the junction. This record comes from a study of identifying expanded T cells in peripheral blood (dated by TCRdb to the late 2010s). In the study overall: Technical replicates were generated by sequencing separate aliquots of the same genomic DNA pool, with four replicates compared pairwise. Results the study describes overall, beyond this receptor: For all healthy donors, the variance in clone template counts between roughly 2-week samples rose significantly as total template count increased. The authors expected biological variance in healthy repertoires might increase further over much longer intervals such as months to years. Across all healthy-donor time intervals, the beta-binomial model significantly cut both the number of clones called differentially abundant and the false-positive rate. The binomial model flagged 0.9 to 1.5 differentially abundant clones between technical replicates, compared with roughly 15 over two weeks and 18 to 20 over about four weeks.

The immunoSEQ Assay, which uses bias-controlled multiplex PCR amplification of genomic DNA, was used to profile TCRbeta CDR3 regions. The study's processing was this. To quantify the absolute abundance of each unique TCRbeta CDR3 region, the sequences were collapsed and filtered. Two models were used to test differential abundance: a binomial model (Fisher-equivalent) and a beta-binomial model that adds time-dependent variance fitted from healthy donors. Clones with fewer than 5 combined templates were excluded, and clones with Benjamini-Hochberg FDR below 0.01 were called differentially abundant. In the beta-binomial model, variance was expressed as a function of the total template count across the two samples, in the form v = (b*log(k)+a)^2. Drawn from immuneACCESS, this table holds only the in-frame rearrangements with V and J called that TCRdb kept. Clones are partly lost; checked studies trace under half to an unresolved V gene and leave the rest unexplained. That table gives V, J and clone size, and the DNA gave D and trimming. Present in this sample are roughly 100,000 clones, around 85% of which were seen just once. The ten largest clonotypes hold about a sixth of the sample.

During the collection period, no infections or other immune events were recorded for the healthy donors. To calibrate time-dependent variance in a beta-binomial model of T-cell clone differential abundance, blood repertoires from healthy donors were used as a training cohort. The training cohort was composed of some ten healthy donors, 3 female and 7 male. Donor ages ranged from about 29 to 70 years, with an average of approximately 43 years. Whole blood, obtained from a commercial supplier, was collected from each healthy donor at three time points spaced approximately 13 days apart. For immunosequencing, genomic DNA was extracted from unsorted whole blood.

Sequencing was performed on blood. The receptor was derived from a person aged 18 to 70 in good health. The chain employs TRBV9 and TRBJ2-3, with 9 central nucleotides matching TRBD1. The CDR3 sequence is CASSGGQGDTQYF. Here is the DNA: TGTGCCAGCAGCGGGGGACAGGGAGATACGCAGTATTTT. Reference TRBV9 and TRBJ2-3 genes cover what lies past the CDR3, so the full variable domain is DSGVTQTPKHLITATGQRVTLRCSPRSGDLSVYWYQQSLDQGLQFLIQYYNGEERAKGNILERFSAQQFPDLHSELNLSSLELGDSALYFCASSGGQGDTQYFGPGTRLTVL.